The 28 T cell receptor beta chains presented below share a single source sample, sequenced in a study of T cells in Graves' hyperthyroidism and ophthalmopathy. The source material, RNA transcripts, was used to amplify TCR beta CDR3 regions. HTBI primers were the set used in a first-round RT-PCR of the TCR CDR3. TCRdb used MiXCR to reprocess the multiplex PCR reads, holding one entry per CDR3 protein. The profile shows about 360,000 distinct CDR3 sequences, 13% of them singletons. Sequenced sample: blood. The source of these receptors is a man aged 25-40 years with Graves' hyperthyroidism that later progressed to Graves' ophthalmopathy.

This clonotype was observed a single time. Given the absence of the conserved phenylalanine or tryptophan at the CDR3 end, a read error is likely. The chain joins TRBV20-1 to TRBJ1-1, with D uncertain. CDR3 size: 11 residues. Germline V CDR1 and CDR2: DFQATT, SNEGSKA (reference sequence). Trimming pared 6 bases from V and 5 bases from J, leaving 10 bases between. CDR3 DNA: TGCAGTGCCCACGGCGGGACTGAAGCTTTCCTT. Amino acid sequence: CSAHGGTEAFL.

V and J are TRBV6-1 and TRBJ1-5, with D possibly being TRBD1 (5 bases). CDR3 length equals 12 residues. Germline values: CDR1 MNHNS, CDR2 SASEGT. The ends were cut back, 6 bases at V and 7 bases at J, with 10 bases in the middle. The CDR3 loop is CASRPRGQPQHF. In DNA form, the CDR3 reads TGTGCCAGCAGACCTAGGGGACAGCCCCAGCATTTT.

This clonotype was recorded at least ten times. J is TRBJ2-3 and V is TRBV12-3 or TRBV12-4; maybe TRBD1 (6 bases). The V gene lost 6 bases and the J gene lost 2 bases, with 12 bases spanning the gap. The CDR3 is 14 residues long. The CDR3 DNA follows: TGTGCCAGCAGCCTCGGACAGAACACAGATACGCAGTATTTT. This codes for CASSLGQNTDTQYF.

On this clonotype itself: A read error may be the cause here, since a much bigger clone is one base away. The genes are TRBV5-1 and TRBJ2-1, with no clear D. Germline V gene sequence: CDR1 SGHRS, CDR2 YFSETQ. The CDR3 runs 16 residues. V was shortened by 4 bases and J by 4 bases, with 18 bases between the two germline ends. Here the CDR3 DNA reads TGCGCCAGCAGCCGGACCCAAAAAGATGGGTACAATGAGCAGTTCTTC. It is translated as CASSRTQKDGYNEQFF.

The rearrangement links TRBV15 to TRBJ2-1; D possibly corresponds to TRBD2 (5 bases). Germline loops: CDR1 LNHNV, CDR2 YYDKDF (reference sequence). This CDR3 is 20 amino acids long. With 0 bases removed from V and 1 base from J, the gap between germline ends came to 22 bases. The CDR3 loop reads CATSRDSTTEGSWSYNEQFF. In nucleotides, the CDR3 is TGTGCCACCAGCAGAGATTCGACGACCGAGGGTTCTTGGTCCTACAATGAGCAGTTCTTC.

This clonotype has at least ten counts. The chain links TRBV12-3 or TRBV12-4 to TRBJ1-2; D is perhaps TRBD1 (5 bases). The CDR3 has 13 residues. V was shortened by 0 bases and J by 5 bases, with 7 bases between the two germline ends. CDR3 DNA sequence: TGTGCCAGCAGTTTAGCGACAGTTTATGGCTACACCTTC. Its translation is CASSLATVYGYTF.

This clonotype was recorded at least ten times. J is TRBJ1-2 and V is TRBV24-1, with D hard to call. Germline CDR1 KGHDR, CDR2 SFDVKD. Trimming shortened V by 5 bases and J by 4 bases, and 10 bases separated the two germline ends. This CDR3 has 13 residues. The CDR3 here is CATSASRFYGYTF. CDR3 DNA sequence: TGTGCCACCAGTGCTTCCAGGTTCTATGGCTACACCTTC.

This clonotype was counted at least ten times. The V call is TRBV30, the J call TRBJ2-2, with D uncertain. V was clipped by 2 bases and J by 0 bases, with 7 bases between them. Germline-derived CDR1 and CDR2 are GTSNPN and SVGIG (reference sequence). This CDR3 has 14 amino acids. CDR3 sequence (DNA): TGTGCCTGGAGTTTTTCGCCGAACACCGGGGAGCTGTTTTTT. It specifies CAWSFSPNTGELFF.

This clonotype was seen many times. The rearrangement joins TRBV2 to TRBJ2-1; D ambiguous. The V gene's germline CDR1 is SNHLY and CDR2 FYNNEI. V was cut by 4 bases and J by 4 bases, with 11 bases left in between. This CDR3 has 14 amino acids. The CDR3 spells CASSAPWDYNEQFF. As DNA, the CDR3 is TGTGCCAGCAGTGCTCCTTGGGATTACAATGAGCAGTTCTTC. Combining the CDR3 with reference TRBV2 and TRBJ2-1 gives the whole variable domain EPEVTQTPSHQVTQMGQEVILRCVPISNHLYFYWYRQILGQKVEFLVSFYNNEISEKSEIFDDQFSVERPDGSNFTLKIRSTKLEDSAMYFCASSAPWDYNEQFFGPGTRLTVL.

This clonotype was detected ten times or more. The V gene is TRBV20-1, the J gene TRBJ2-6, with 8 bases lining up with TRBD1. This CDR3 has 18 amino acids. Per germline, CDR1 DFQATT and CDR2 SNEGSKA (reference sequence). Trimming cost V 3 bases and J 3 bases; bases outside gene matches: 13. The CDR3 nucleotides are TGCAGTGCTAGCCCCATGGGCAGGGGGCTGTTTGGGGCCAACGTCCTGACTTTC. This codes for CSASPMGRGLFGANVLTF.

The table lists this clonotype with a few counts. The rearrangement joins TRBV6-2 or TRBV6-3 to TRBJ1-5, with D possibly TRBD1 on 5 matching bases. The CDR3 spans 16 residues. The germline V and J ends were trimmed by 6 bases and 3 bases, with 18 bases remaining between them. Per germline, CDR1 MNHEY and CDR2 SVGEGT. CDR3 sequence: CASSRSSGAFNQPQHF. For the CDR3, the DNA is TGTGCCAGCAGCCGATCGTCCGGGGCTTTCAATCAGCCCCAGCATTTT.

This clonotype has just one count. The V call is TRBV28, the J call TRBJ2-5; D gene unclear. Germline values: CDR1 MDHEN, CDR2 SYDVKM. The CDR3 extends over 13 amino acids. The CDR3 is CVSPGPIQETQYF. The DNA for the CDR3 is TGTGTCTCCCCGGGCCCCATCCAAGAGACCCAGTACTTC.

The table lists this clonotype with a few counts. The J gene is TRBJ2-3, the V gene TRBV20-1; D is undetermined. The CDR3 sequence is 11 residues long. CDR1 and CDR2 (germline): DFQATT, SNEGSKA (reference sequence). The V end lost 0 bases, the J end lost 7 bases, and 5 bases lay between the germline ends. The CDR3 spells CSARDMNTQYF. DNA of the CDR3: TGCAGTGCTAGAGATATGAATACGCAGTATTTT.

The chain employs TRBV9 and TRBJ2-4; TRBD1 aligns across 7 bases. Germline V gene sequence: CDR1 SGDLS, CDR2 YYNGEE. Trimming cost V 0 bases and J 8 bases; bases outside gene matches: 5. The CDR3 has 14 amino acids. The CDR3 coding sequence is TGTGCCAGCAGCGTAGAGGGGGCAGGGGACATTCAGTACTTC. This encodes CASSVEGAGDIQYF.

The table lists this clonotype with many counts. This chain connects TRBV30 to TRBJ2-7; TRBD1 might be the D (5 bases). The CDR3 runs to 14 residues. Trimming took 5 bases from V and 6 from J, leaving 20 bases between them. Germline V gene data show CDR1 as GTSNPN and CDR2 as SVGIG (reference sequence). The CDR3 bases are TGTGCCTGGCATCAGGGTAAGAATACCCCCGAGCAGTACTTC. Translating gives CAWHQGKNTPEQYF.

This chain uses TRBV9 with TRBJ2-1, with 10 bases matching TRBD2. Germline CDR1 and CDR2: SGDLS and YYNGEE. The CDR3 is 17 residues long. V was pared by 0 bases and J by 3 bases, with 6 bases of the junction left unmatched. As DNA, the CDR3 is TGTGCCAGCAGCGTAGTCGGTAGCGGGGGGATCTACAATGAGCAGTTCTTC. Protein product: CASSVVGSGGIYNEQFF.

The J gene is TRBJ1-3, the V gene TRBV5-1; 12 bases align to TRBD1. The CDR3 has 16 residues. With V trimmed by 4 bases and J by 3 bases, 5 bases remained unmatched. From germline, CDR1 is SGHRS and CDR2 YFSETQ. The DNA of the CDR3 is TGCGCCAGCAGCCCGGGACAGGGGGCGCTTGGAAACACCATATATTTT. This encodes CASSPGQGALGNTIYF.

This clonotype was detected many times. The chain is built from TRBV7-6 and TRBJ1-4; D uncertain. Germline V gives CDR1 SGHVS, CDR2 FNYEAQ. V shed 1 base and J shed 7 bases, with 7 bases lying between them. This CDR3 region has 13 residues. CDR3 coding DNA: TGTGCCAGCAGCTTAGTCGCCGGTGAAAAACTGTTTTTT. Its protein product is CASSLVAGEKLFF.

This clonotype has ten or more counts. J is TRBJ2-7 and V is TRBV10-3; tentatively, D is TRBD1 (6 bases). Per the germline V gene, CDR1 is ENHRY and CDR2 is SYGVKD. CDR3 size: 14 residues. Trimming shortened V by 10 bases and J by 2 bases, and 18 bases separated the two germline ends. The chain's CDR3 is CASSRDTGPYEQYF. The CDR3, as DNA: TGTGCCAGCAGCCGGGACACAGGACCCTACGAGCAGTACTTC.

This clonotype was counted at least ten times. The CDR3 DNA follows: TGTGCCAGCAGTTTAACGGGACAGGGCTACGAGCAGTACTTC. It translates to CASSLTGQGYEQYF. The gene calls are TRBV27 and TRBJ2-7, with 9 bases identical to TRBD1. Germline trimming cut 2 bases from V and 3 bases from J; bases unmatched to any gene: 2. The CDR3 runs 14 residues. From germline, CDR1 is MNHEY and CDR2 SMNVEV (reference sequence).

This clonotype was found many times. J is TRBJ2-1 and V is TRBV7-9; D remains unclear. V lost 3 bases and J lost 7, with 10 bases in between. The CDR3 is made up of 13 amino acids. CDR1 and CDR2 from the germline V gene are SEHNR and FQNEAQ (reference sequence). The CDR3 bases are TGTGCCAGCAGCTTCCCGCTTGCTAATGAGCAGTTCTTC. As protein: CASSFPLANEQFF.

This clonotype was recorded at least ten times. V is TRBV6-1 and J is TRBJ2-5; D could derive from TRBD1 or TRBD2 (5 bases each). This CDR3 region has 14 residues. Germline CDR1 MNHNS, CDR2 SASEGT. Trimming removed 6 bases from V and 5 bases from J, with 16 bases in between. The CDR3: CASSEDPEGETQYF. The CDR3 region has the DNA TGTGCCAGCAGCGAGGACCCCGAGGGGGAGACCCAGTACTTC.

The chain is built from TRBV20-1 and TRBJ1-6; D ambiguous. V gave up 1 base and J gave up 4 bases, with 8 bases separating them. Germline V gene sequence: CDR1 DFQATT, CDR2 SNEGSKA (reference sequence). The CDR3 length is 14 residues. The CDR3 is CSARGPIYNSPLHF. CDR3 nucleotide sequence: TGCAGTGCTAGAGGTCCCATTTATAATTCACCCCTCCACTTT.

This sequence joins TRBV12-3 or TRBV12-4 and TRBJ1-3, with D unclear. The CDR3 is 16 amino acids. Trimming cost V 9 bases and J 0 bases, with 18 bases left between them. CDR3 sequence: CASRLSPPFSGNTIYF. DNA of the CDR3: TGTGCCAGTAGACTCAGCCCCCCGTTCTCTGGAAACACCATATATTTT.

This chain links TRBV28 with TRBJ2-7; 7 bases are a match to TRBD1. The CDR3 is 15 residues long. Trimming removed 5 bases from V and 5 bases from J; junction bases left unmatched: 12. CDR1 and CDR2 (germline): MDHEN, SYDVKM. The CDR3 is CASSKLDRERDEQYF. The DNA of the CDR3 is TGTGCCAGCAGTAAGCTCGACAGGGAAAGGGACGAGCAGTACTTC.

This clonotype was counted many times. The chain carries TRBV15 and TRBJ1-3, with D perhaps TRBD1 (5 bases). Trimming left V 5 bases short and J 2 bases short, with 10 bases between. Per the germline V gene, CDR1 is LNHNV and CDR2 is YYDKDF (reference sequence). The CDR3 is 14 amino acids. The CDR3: CATSPTEPGNTIYF. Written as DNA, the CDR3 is TGTGCCACCAGCCCGACAGAGCCTGGAAACACCATATATTTT. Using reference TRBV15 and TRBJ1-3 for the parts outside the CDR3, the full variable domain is DAMVIQNPRYQVTQFGKPVTLSCSQTLNHNVMYWYQQKSSQAPKLLFHYYDKDFNNEADTPDNFQSRRPNTSFCFLDIRSPGLGDTAMYLCATSPTEPGNTIYFGEGSWLTVV.

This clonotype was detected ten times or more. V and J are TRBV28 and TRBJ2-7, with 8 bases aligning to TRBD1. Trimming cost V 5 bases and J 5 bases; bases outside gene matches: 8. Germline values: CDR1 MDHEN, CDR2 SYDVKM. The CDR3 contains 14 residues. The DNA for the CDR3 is TGTGCCAGCAGTAAGCGGACAGGGCTGAACGAGCAGTACTTC. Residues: CASSKRTGLNEQYF. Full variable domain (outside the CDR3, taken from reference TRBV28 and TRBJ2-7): DVKVTQSSRYLVKRTGEKVFLECVQDMDHENMFWYRQDPGLGLRLIYFSYDVKMKEKGDIPEGYSVSREKKERFSLILESASTNQTSMYLCASSKRTGLNEQYFGPGTRLTVT.

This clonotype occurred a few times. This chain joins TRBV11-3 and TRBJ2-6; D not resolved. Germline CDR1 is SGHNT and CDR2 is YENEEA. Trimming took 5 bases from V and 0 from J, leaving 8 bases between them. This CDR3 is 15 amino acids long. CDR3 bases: TGTGCCAGCAGCAACAGCTTCTCTGGGGCCAACGTCCTGACTTTC. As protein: CASSNSFSGANVLTF.